A single sample is the source of the 9 T cell receptor beta chains below, sequenced in a study of molecular identifiers for immune sequencing clone quantification. TCRdb re-called the PCR reads with MiXCR, one entry per CDR3 protein. The table records about 500,000 distinct CDR3 sequences, roughly a fifth of them present only once. Sequenced: naive CD8+ T cells from blood, with Jurkat cell RNA spiked in. The sample's subset: FACS-sorted CD8+CD4-CCR7+CD45RA+ naive T cells. Source of these receptors: a human donor in good health. Some libraries in this study had Jurkat cell RNA spiked in.

This clonotype was seen only a few times. The V call is TRBV29-1, the J call TRBJ2-7; no reliable D call. CDR3 size: 12 residues. Trimming stripped 4 bases from V and 1 base from J, with 8 bases between. The germline V gene encodes CDR1 SQVTM and CDR2 ANQGSEA. This chain's CDR3 is CSVVDGSYEQYF. As DNA, the CDR3 is TGCAGCGTTGTTGACGGATCCTACGAGCAGTACTTC.

This clonotype turned up a few times. The genes are TRBV6-5 and TRBJ2-3, with 11 bases that match TRBD1. The CDR3 loop spans 15 amino acids. The trim removed 2 bases at V and 5 bases at J, leaving 3 bases unmatched. Germline V CDR1 and CDR2: MNHEY, SVGAGI. CDR3 coding DNA: TGTGCCAGCAGTTACCCCGGGACAGGGGGAGATACGCAGTATTTT. Encoded protein: CASSYPGTGGDTQYF.

The chain couples TRBV4-3 to TRBJ1-4; D not resolved. V was clipped by 0 bases and J by 0 bases, with 5 bases between them. The CDR3 is 15 residues long. Germline CDR1 LGHNA, CDR2 YSLEER. CDR3 residues: CASSQDGATNEKLFF. In DNA form, the CDR3 reads TGCGCCAGCAGCCAAGATGGTGCAACTAATGAAAAACTGTTTTTT.

The chain is built from TRBV7-9 and TRBJ2-2; D is perhaps TRBD1 (6 bases). The CDR3 totals 17 residues. Germline assignment: CDR1 SEHNR and CDR2 FQNEAQ (reference sequence). V was trimmed by 3 bases and J by 0 bases, leaving 14 bases between them. The CDR3: CASSLPTTGANTGELFF. CDR3 nucleotide sequence: TGTGCCAGCAGCTTGCCAACGACAGGAGCGAACACCGGGGAGCTGTTTTTT.

This clonotype was counted a few times. The V and J genes are TRBV25-1 and TRBJ1-3; perhaps TRBD1 as D (5 bases). Per germline, CDR1 MGHDK and CDR2 SYGVNS. V lost 3 bases to trimming and J lost 4 bases, with 10 bases between them. The CDR3 has 14 amino acids. CDR3 nucleotide sequence: TGTGCCAGCAGTGATCCGAGACAGGGAAACACCATATATTTT. Encoded protein: CASSDPRQGNTIYF.

This chain joins TRBV13 and TRBJ2-7; TRBD2 matches at 9 bases. The V segment lost 1 base and the J segment 6 bases; nucleotides outside the gene matches: 10. CDR1 is PRHDT, CDR2 FYEKMQ, per germline (reference sequence). This CDR3 comprises 16 residues. The chain's CDR3 is CASSLVAAGGPFEQYF. For the CDR3, the DNA is TGTGCCAGCAGCTTAGTCGCGGCGGGAGGGCCTTTCGAGCAGTACTTC. Variable domain in full (rest from reference TRBV13 and TRBJ2-7): AAGVIQSPRHLIKEKRETATLKCYPIPRHDTVYWYQQGPGQDPQFLISFYEKMQSDKGSIPDRFSAQQFSDYHSELNMSSLELGDSALYFCASSLVAAGGPFEQYFGPGTRLTVT.

In this sample, this clonotype turned up many times. V usage is TRBV12-3 or TRBV12-4 and J usage is TRBJ2-6, with D unclear. The length of the CDR3 is 16 residues. V was trimmed by 4 bases and J by 0 bases, leaving 10 bases between them. The CDR3 DNA reads as TGTGCCAGCAGTTACCGGGCCCCCTCTGGGGCCAACGTCCTGACTTTC. As protein: CASSYRAPSGANVLTF.

This clonotype was detected only a few times. V and J are TRBV7-9 and TRBJ1-2; TRBD1 is a possible D gene (5 bases). V was cut by 3 bases and J by 2 bases, with 16 bases left in between. Per germline, CDR1 SEHNR and CDR2 FQNEAQ (reference sequence). The CDR3 loop spans 16 amino acids. CDR3 bases: TGTGCCAGCAGCTTTCGACAGAGAGAAGCAAACTATGGCTACACCTTC. Translation gives CASSFRQREANYGYTF.

This clonotype was recorded only once. The genes are TRBV6-1 and TRBJ1-5; the D is unclear. Between the trimmed V and J ends, which lost 8 bases and 0 bases, there was a span of 8 bases. Per the germline V gene, CDR1 is MNHNS and CDR2 is SASEGT. The CDR3 totals 13 residues. In DNA form, the CDR3 reads TGTGCCAGCCCGCAGAATAGCAATCAGCCCCAGCATTTT. It is translated as CASPQNSNQPQHF.